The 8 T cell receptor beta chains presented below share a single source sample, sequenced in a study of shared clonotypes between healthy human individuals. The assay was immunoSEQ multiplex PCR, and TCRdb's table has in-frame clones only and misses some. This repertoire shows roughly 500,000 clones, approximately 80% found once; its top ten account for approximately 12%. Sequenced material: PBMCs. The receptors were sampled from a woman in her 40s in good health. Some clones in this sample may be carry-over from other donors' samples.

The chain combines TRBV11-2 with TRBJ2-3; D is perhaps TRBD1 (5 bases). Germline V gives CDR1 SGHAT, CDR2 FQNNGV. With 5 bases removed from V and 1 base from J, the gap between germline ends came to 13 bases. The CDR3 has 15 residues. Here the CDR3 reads CASSPSEGGTDTQYF. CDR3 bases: TGTGCCAGCAGCCCTAGTGAAGGGGGCACAGATACGCAGTATTTT.

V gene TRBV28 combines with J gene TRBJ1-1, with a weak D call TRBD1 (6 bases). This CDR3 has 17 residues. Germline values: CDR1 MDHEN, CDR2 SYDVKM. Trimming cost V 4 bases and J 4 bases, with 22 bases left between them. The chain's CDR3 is CASSSRGWRDTVTEAFF. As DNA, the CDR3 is TGTGCCAGCAGTTCCAGAGGGTGGAGGGACACCGTCACTGAAGCTTTCTTT.

CDR3 in DNA: TGTGCCAGCAGTCCGGGGACAGGGGACGGAAAACTGTTTTTT. The encoded protein is CASSPGTGDGKLFF. This sequence joins TRBV28 and TRBJ1-4; 10 nucleotides match TRBD1. This CDR3 comprises 14 residues. V shed 5 bases and J 10 bases; nucleotides not matched to a gene: 7. Germline V CDR1 and CDR2: MDHEN, SYDVKM.

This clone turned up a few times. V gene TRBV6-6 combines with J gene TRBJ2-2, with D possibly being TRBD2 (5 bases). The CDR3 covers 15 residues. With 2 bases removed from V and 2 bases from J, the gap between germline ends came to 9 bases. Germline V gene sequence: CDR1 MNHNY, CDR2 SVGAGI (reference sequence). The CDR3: CASSYAGLNTGELFF. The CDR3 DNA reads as TGTGCCAGCAGTTACGCGGGCCTAAACACCGGGGAGCTGTTTTTT.

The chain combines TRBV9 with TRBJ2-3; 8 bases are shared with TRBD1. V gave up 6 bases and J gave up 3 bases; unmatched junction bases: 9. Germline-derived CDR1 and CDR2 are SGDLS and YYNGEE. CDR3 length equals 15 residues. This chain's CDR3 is CASTNRGWSTDTQYF. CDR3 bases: TGTGCCAGCACCAACAGGGGGTGGAGTACAGATACGCAGTATTTT.

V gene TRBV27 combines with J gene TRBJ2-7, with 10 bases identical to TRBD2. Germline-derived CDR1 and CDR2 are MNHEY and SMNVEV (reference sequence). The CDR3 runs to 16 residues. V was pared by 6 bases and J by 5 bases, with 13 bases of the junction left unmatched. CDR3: CASSPQPLAGVDEQYF. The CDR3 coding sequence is TGTGCCAGCAGCCCCCAGCCGCTAGCGGGAGTCGACGAGCAGTACTTC.

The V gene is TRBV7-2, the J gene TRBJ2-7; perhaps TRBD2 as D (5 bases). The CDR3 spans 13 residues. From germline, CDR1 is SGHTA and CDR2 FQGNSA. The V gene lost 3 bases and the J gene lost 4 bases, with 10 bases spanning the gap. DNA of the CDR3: TGTGCCAGCAGCTTGCTAGCTTGGTACGAGCAGTACTTC. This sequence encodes CASSLLAWYEQYF.

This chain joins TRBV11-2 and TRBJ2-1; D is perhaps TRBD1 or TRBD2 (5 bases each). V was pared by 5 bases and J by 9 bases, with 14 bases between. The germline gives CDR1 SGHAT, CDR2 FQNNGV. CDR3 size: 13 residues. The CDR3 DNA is TGTGCCAGCAGCCCCGGGGCTAGGGGTGAGCAGTTCTTC. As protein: CASSPGARGEQFF.